One sample yielded the 9 T cell receptor beta chains listed below, sequenced in a study of OX40 agonist ivuxolimab in advanced cancers. Produced via immunoSEQ multiplex PCR; TCRdb's table is partial and in-frame only. The sample lists tens of thousands of clones; approximately 89% were seen once. The material was CD4+ or CD8+ T cells sorted from blood, obtained in a trial of the OX40 agonist ivuxolimab. The receptors were sampled from an adult with an advanced solid tumor such as melanoma, head and neck, liver or kidney cancer.

V usage is TRBV11-2 and J usage is TRBJ2-2; 12 bases line up with TRBD2. CDR1 is SGHAT and CDR2 is FQNNGV in the germline V gene. After removal of 5 bases from V and 8 bases from J, the junction contained 3 bases not matched to a gene. CDR3 length: 14 residues. As DNA, the CDR3 is TGTGCCAGCAGCCGGACTAGCGGGAAAGGGGAGCTGTTTTTT. Its protein is CASSRTSGKGELFF.

CDR3 sequence (DNA): TGTGCCAGTAGTGAGGAGCGCGGAGGCGAGCAGTACTTC. This sequence encodes CASSEERGGEQYF. The chain recombines TRBV19 with TRBJ2-7; D perhaps matches TRBD2 (5 bases). The CDR3 totals 13 residues. Trimming stripped 5 bases from V and 6 bases from J, with 14 bases between. Germline assignment: CDR1 LNHDA and CDR2 SQIVND (reference sequence).

This clone occurred once. The chain links TRBV9 to TRBJ2-1; 7 positions agree with TRBD2. The CDR3 runs to 16 residues. The junction had 11 bases not matched to a gene; V was cut back by 5 bases and J by 3 bases. Germline CDR1 reads SGDLS; CDR2 reads YYNGEE. As DNA, the CDR3 is TGTGCCAGCAGTGCCTCTAGCGGAGGCTACTACAATGAGCAGTTCTTC. Protein: CASSASSGGYYNEQFF.

The chain is built from TRBV7-9 and TRBJ2-7; D may correspond to TRBD1 or TRBD2 (5 bases each). Trimming cost V 1 base and J 0 bases, with 22 bases left between them. The CDR3 is 19 residues long. From germline, CDR1 is SEHNR and CDR2 FQNEAQ (reference sequence). The CDR3 nucleotides read TGTGCCAGCAGCTTAGTTCGCGCAGGGACGAGCGTCTACTCCTACGAGCAGTACTTC. Its protein product is CASSLVRAGTSVYSYEQYF.

This sequence joins TRBV7-9 and TRBJ2-4; a possible D gene is TRBD1 (6 bases). CDR3 length: 19 amino acids. CDR1 and CDR2 from the germline V gene are SEHNR and FQNEAQ (reference sequence). The V gene lost 5 bases and the J gene lost 1 base, with 24 bases spanning the gap. For the CDR3, the DNA is TGTGCCAGCAGCCAGGGGTTTTTTAGGGCAGGGCGGGCCAAAAACATTCAGTACTTC. Translation: CASSQGFFRAGRAKNIQYF.

The rearrangement uses TRBV5-1 and TRBJ1-3; 8 nucleotides align to TRBD1. Germline lookup yields CDR1 SGHRS and CDR2 YFSETQ. The ends lost 4 bases at V and 2 bases at J; junction bases unmatched: 8. This CDR3 contains 16 residues. The DNA for the CDR3 is TGCGCCAGCAGCAGAACAGGGGGGAAAACTGGAAACACCATATATTTT. Translated, it gives CASSRTGGKTGNTIYF.

The chain employs TRBV19 and TRBJ2-5, with D possibly matching TRBD1 (7 bases). The CDR3 loop spans 14 amino acids. V was shortened by 5 bases and J by 6 bases, with 16 bases between the two germline ends. Germline V gene sequence: CDR1 LNHDA, CDR2 SQIVND (reference sequence). CDR3 region: CASSAEQGRKTQYF. The CDR3 DNA reads TGTGCCAGTAGTGCCGAACAGGGGAGGAAGACCCAGTACTTC.

This clone was observed a handful of times. The chain links TRBV18 to TRBJ1-1; D not resolved. V was pared by 6 bases and J by 7 bases, with 21 bases between. The CDR3 has 15 residues. Looked up from germline, CDR1 is KGHSH and CDR2 is LQKENI. CDR3 sequence reads: CASSPLIETAGEAFF. Here the CDR3 DNA reads TGTGCCAGCTCGCCATTAATCGAGACGGCTGGTGAAGCTTTCTTT.

The rearrangement links TRBV5-1 to TRBJ2-2; a weak D match, TRBD1 (5 bases). The CDR3 extends over 14 amino acids. The V gene's germline CDR1 is SGHRS and CDR2 YFSETQ. V was pared by 0 bases and J by 8 bases, with 11 bases between. The CDR3, as DNA: TGCGCCAGCAGCTTGGAGCAGGGTCCGGGGGAGCTGTTTTTT. This encodes CASSLEQGPGELFF. Using reference TRBV5-1 and TRBJ2-2 for the parts outside the CDR3, the full variable domain is KAGVTQTPRYLIKTRGQQVTLSCSPISGHRSVSWYQQTPGQGLQFLFEYFSETQRNKGNFPGRFSGRQFSNSRSEMNVSTLELGDSALYLCASSLEQGPGELFFGEGSRLTVL.